This T cell receptor beta chain came from a study of cytomegalovirus exposure and HLA in healthy donors. The table lists this clone with a count of one. Germline lookup yields CDR1 SGHTA and CDR2 FQGNSA. This CDR3 has 14 amino acids. With 1 base clipped from V and 5 bases from J, the junction kept 3 bases outside the gene matches. Primers for the PCR totalled 60 Vbeta and 13 Jbeta. Sequencing used immunoSEQ multiplex PCR; TCRdb keeps in-frame clones, though not all of them. The data show around 19,000 clones, with under 85% seen just once and about 21% held by the top ten. Sequencing input: PBMCs. The TCR comes from a human donor in good health. The genes are TRBV7-2 and TRBJ2-5, with 8 nucleotides matching TRBD1. The CDR3 coding sequence is TGTGCCAGCAGCTTAGACAGGGGGTCTGAGACCCAGTACTTC. Protein product: CASSLDRGSETQYF.